This T cell receptor (beta chain) was obtained from a study of OX40 agonist ivuxolimab in advanced cancers. The ends lost 5 bases at V and 2 bases at J; junction bases unmatched: 3. Germline-derived CDR1 and CDR2 are MNHEY and SVGAGI. This CDR3 comprises 14 residues. Sequencing was performed with immunoSEQ multiplex PCR; in TCRdb, only in-frame clones are kept and a portion is missing. The table has almost 85,000 clones, around 83% seen once. The chain is built from TRBV6-5 and TRBJ2-3, with 8 positions matching TRBD2. The starting material was CD4+ or CD8+ T cells sorted from blood, obtained in a trial of the OX40 agonist ivuxolimab. This sequence was found in an adult with an advanced solid tumor such as melanoma, head and neck, liver or kidney cancer. CDR3: CASSGLASTDTQYF. The CDR3 region has the DNA TGTGCCAGCAGTGGACTAGCTTCCACAGATACGCAGTATTTT.